Reported below is one T cell receptor (beta chain). This clone was detected ten times or more. This clone's antigen is unknown. There are no base qualities to consult, and no much larger clone falls within one base. Library generation was performed with PCR. These reads were obtained on an Illumina HiSeq 4000. High-throughput sequencing was used to profile the CDR3 region of the TCR beta-chain in every patient. Per the original workflow: Drawing on CDR3 differences between clinicopathological groups, the researchers built a classifier meant to tell apart patients with distant-metastatic papillary thyroid cancer. Repertoire diversity was assessed with the Shannon index, and tumor-blood repertoire similarity with the Morisita-Horn index. In-frame beta chains were kept once TCRdb had trimmed the public reads at Q25 with fastp and called clones with MiXCR. It is TCRdb's table, rather than the study itself, that gives the V and J calls and clone size. This sample holds 60,000 to 75,000 clones; 4% to 4.5% were observed only once. The top ten clones comprise about 20% of the sample.

None of the patients had been given any treatment before thyroid surgery. The study retrospectively analysed patient clinical samples collected from about 2012 to 2018 using T-cell receptor beta sequencing. The sample belongs to a study of metastatic and nonmetastatic thyroid tumors (TCRdb year 2020). The study in broad terms: The researchers compared repertoires between peripheral blood samples and tumor or nodule tissue samples from patients with malignant or benign thyroid disease. What the authors observed across the whole study: TCR beta diversity was reported as significantly higher in malignant tumors than in benign nodules, in both blood and tumor samples.

The CDR3 runs 15 amino acids, cysteine and phenylalanine included. Only CDR3 DNA remains: 45 bases, in frame from the first base. Cut back by 10 bases and 2 bases, the V and J ends lie 20 bases apart. Per the germline V gene (reference sequence), LNHDA is the CDR1 and SQIVND is the CDR2. The specimen was blood. This receptor was taken from a female donor with papillary thyroid cancer or a benign thyroid nodule (not recorded which). Some clones in this sample may be carry-over from other donors' samples. The rearrangement joined TRBV19 to TRBJ1-1; the D gene is perhaps TRBD1, from 5 matching bases. The CDR3 reads as follows: CAISPMAGPNTEAFF. In nucleotide form, the sequence is TGTGCCATATCCCCAATGGCAGGGCCAAACACTGAAGCTTTCTTT.